This T cell receptor (beta chain) is from a study of vaccination and CD4 T cells after COVID-19. Study as a whole: Median draw time for post-COVID samples was approximately 94 days post-diagnosis (range 35 to 161).

Oncomine TCR Beta short-read sequencing was applied to DNA from cultured CD4+ T cells. Genomic DNA extraction was carried out from cultured CD4+ T cells. Via MiXCR, TCRdb re-called the PCR reads, giving one row per CDR3 protein. The repertoire includes some 16,000 distinct CDR3 sequences, around two fifths of them detected once, and 5% to 8% sits in the top ten. About this clonotype itself: Its antigen is unidentified.

Sample treatment: roughly 11-day PBMC culture with coronavirus spike peptide pools or control peptides (ViraFEST assay). ViraFEST used peptide pools to expand antigen-specific T cells, then sequenced TCRs. Study-wide findings and caveats: In convalescent patients, 304 of 307 vaccine-specific clones were spike mono-reactive.

Germline trimming cut 4 bases from V and 1 base from J; bases unmatched to any gene: 15. The CDR3 has 20 amino acids. The germline CDR1 and CDR2 sequences are SNHLY and FYNNEI. This rearrangement joins TRBV2 to TRBJ2-1; the match to TRBD1 covers 11 bases. The TCR sequence derives from a human donor who had recovered from COVID-19. Sample: CD4+ T cells from blood, cultured in vitro, taken after SARS-CoV-2 vaccination. The CDR3 loop reads CASSAIRGTGGSPSYNEQFF. The CDR3 region has the DNA TGTGCCAGCAGTGCCATCCGCGGGACAGGGGGATCCCCATCCTACAATGAGCAGTTCTTC. Full variable domain (rest looked up from reference TRBV2 and TRBJ2-1): EPEVTQTPSHQVTQMGQEVILRCVPISNHLYFYWYRQILGQKVEFLVSFYNNEISEKSEIFDDQFSVERPDGSNFTLKIRSTKLEDSAMYFCASSAIRGTGGSPSYNEQFFGPGTRLTVL.